This T cell receptor beta chain is drawn from a study of B cell selection in AIRE deficiency (dated by TCRdb to about 2019). About the investigation overall: Researchers compared TCRbeta repertoires of sorted blood CD4+ conventional T cells and regulatory T cells in AIRE-deficient patients with those in healthy controls. The TCR-sequenced cohort comprised roughly 5 AIRE-deficient APECED patients and roughly 5 healthy control donors. On the study overall, not on this receptor specifically: Around 31% of the Treg TCRbeta sequences shared among healthy donors turned up in patient Tconv cells, suggesting that Treg-biased clones are diverted into the Tconv compartment. Sequencing covered only TCRbeta chains, and about two fifths of shared healthy-donor Treg sequences were also present in healthy Tconv, possibly due to differing TCRalpha chains. Among approximately 3,700 shared Treg TCRbeta sequences, around 32% were shared exclusively among healthy donors and about 9.4% exclusively among patients, which suggests that Treg selection is less efficient in the absence of AIRE. CDR3s were shorter in shared Treg sequences, reflecting a bias toward rearrangements that have few non-templated nucleotide insertions. TCRBV gene usage, CDR3 length and TCR diversity in Tconv and Treg cells from AIRE-deficient patients were found to be similar to those in cells from healthy donors.

TCRbeta chain sequencing was performed with the immunoSEQ platform. The source study handled its data this way. Pooled Treg repertoires yielded roughly 5.6x10^4 distinct TCRbeta sequences from patients and approximately 9.6x10^4 from healthy donors. Treg TCRbeta sequences shared by two or more individuals were defined as public, and these public Treg TCRbeta sequences were subsequently searched for in Tconv repertoires. Group differences were tested with Mann-Whitney U tests and Bonferroni-Dunn correction in GraphPad Prism 7.03. As stored in TCRdb, this immuneACCESS dataset retains in-frame rearrangements with V and J assigned. A fraction of the clones does not appear; measured against another copy, unresolved V genes explain less than half of the discrepancy, and the remainder lacks a known reason. V and J calls and clone size are those listed in that table; D and trimming were worked out from the DNA. Counted in this sample were tens of thousands of clones; about nine tenths of them appeared once. The ten most abundant clones make up 1.4% of the sample.

CD4+CD25hiCD127low/negative cells were sorted as the regulatory T cell population. Control samples came from healthy donors unrelated to the patients. Tconv and Treg cells for TCRbeta sequencing were sorted on a FACSAria flow cytometer. The sorted cells went into 5-ml round-bottom polystyrene tubes, and the dry cell pellets were then frozen at -80 degrees C until sequencing. In regard to this clone: Its antigen remains unidentified. No much larger clonotype is one base removed from it; base qualities were not supplied.

The CDR3 contains 13 residues, cysteine and phenylalanine counted. Only the CDR3 DNA stays, 39 bases, in frame from base 1. CDR1 is given as SGHRS and CDR2 as YFSETQ, both from the germline V gene. V was cut back by 5 bases and J by 2 bases, leaving a gap of 9 bases between them. The rearrangement combines TRBV5-1 with TRBJ2-3, with no confidently assigned D gene. This TCR came from a human donor in good health. Sequenced: CD4+CD25+ Tregs sorted from PBMCs. This receptor has the CDR3 CASSIAPTDTQYF. In nucleotide form, the sequence is TGCGCCAGCAGTATAGCCCCCACAGATACGCAGTATTTT.